Presented here are 26 T cell receptor beta chains from one specimen sequenced in a study of T cells in Graves' hyperthyroidism and ophthalmopathy. Amplified TCR beta CDR3 regions came from RNA transcripts. The HTBI primer set was used in a first-round RT-PCR of the TCR CDR3. In TCRdb, the multiplex PCR reads were re-called with MiXCR into one record per CDR3 protein. The sample yields 300,000 to 350,000 distinct CDR3 sequences, roughly 18% seen once. The source material was blood. All receptors come from a woman in her forties or fifties with Graves' hyperthyroidism.

In this sample, this clonotype turned up a few times. The chain is built from TRBV18 and TRBJ2-3; weak D call: TRBD1 (6 bases). CDR3 length: 16 amino acids. Between the trimmed V and J ends, which lost 5 bases and 1 base, there was a span of 16 bases. Per the germline V gene, CDR1 is KGHSH and CDR2 is LQKENI. The CDR3 spells CASSSASPGGTDTQYF. The CDR3 region has the DNA TGTGCCAGCTCATCCGCCTCTCCAGGGGGCACAGATACGCAGTATTTT.

This clonotype was observed a few times. The rearrangement links TRBV28 to TRBJ2-1, with D possibly matching TRBD2 (5 bases). This CDR3 has 12 residues. CDR1 is MDHEN and CDR2 is SYDVKM in the germline V gene. V was pared by 6 bases and J by 10 bases, with 13 bases between. CDR3: CASRPSGFEQFF. CDR3 bases: TGTGCCAGCAGACCCTCGGGATTCGAGCAGTTCTTC.

This clonotype showed up many times. The V gene is TRBV2, the J gene TRBJ2-7, with D perhaps assigned TRBD1 or TRBD2 (5 bases each). Trimming took off 3 bases at V and 5 bases at J, with 14 bases between the two ends. Per the germline V gene, CDR1 is SNHLY and CDR2 is FYNNEI. The CDR3 has 14 amino acids. Here the CDR3 DNA reads TGTGCCAGCAGTGACGGGGCAGGGTCCCACGAGCAGTACTTC. Amino acid sequence: CASSDGAGSHEQYF.

For the CDR3, the DNA is TGTGCCAGCAGTTTAAAGGCAGGCCGGGGAAACTATGGCTACACCTTC. This sequence encodes CASSLKAGRGNYGYTF. The chain is built from TRBV27 and TRBJ1-2, with D unclear. From germline, CDR1 is MNHEY and CDR2 SMNVEV (reference sequence). The CDR3 spans 16 residues. The V end was cut by 2 bases, the J end by 2 bases, with 15 bases between.

This clonotype was seen only a few times. V and J are TRBV18 and TRBJ1-3, with D unclear. Germline-derived CDR1 and CDR2 are KGHSH and LQKENI. V lost 0 bases, J lost 0 bases, and 12 bases lay in between. This CDR3 spans 17 amino acids. CDR3: CASSPPSGSHSGNTIYF. For the CDR3, the DNA is TGTGCCAGCTCACCACCCTCGGGGTCGCACTCTGGAAACACCATATATTTT.

The chain is built from TRBV28 and TRBJ1-2; 9 positions agree with TRBD1. J gave up 6 bases and V 1 base, and 3 bases lay outside the gene matches. CDR1 MDHEN and CDR2 SYDVKM come from the germline V gene. The CDR3 contains 14 residues. CDR3 nucleotides: TGTGCCAGCAGTTTATCGACAGGGGGAAATGGCTACACCTTC. Protein: CASSLSTGGNGYTF.

The chain combines TRBV5-1 with TRBJ2-1; 9 nucleotides line up with TRBD2. The germline CDR1 and CDR2 sequences are SGHRS and YFSETQ. The CDR3 runs to 17 residues. J lost 7 bases, V lost 0 bases, and 11 bases had no gene match. CDR3 in DNA: TGCGCCAGCAGCTTGGGAAGAGGTCTAGCGGGGCTGAATGAGCAGTTCTTC. Protein product: CASSLGRGLAGLNEQFF.

The chain is built from TRBV18 and TRBJ2-7; 7 nucleotides agree with TRBD1. Per the germline V gene, CDR1 is KGHSH and CDR2 is LQKENI. This CDR3 spans 13 amino acids. V dropped 3 bases and J dropped 5; count of bases not matched to a gene: 4. The CDR3 bases are TGTGCCAGCTCACCTAAGGGGGCCCACGAGCAGTACGTC. Protein product: CASSPKGAHEQYV.

The V gene is TRBV29-1, the J gene TRBJ2-5; D may be TRBD1 (6 bases). Between the trimmed V and J ends, which lost 7 bases and 3 bases, there was a span of 12 bases. This CDR3 is built from 12 residues. From germline, CDR1 is SQVTM and CDR2 ANQGSEA. The CDR3 region is CSAGQLEETQYF. The CDR3 bases are TGCAGCGCCGGACAGCTAGAAGAGACCCAGTACTTC.

The chain employs TRBV11-2 and TRBJ1-4; D uncertain. Trimming pared 0 bases from V and 7 bases from J, leaving 9 bases between. The CDR3 has 14 amino acids. Germline CDR1 and CDR2: SGHAT and FQNNGV. CDR3 loop: CASSLDVTAEKLFF. The CDR3 DNA reads as TGTGCCAGCAGCTTAGATGTAACCGCTGAAAAACTGTTTTTT.

The rearrangement uses TRBV30 and TRBJ2-7; 9 nucleotides align to TRBD1. CDR3 length: 13 amino acids. Germline values: CDR1 GTSNPN, CDR2 SVGIG (reference sequence). Unmatched junction bases numbered 5, after V lost 2 bases and J lost 6 bases. DNA of the CDR3: TGTGCCTGGAGTTTGACAGGGGGTAGCGAGCAGTACGTC. Its translation is CAWSLTGGSEQYV.

This clonotype turned up a few times. The chain employs TRBV12-3 or TRBV12-4 and TRBJ2-7; 9 bases line up with TRBD1. J gave up 7 bases and V 5 bases, and 12 bases lay outside the gene matches. CDR3 length: 15 amino acids. The CDR3 bases are TGTGCCAGCAGTCCCGGGACAGGGTTCGTTTCTGAGCAGTACTTC. This gives the protein CASSPGTGFVSEQYF.

There are many counts of this clonotype. V and J are TRBV11-3 and TRBJ2-3; 8 bases are a match to TRBD1. Germline trimming cut 5 bases from V and 0 bases from J; bases unmatched to any gene: 7. This CDR3 contains 16 residues. CDR1 is SGHNT and CDR2 is YENEEA in the germline V gene. The CDR3 coding sequence is TGTGCCAGCAGCCCAGCCGGGACAGGAAGCACAGATACGCAGTATTTT. Encoded protein: CASSPAGTGSTDTQYF.

This clonotype was counted a few times. The chain links TRBV20-1 to TRBJ2-1, with D tentatively TRBD2 (6 bases). Trimming removed 4 bases from V and 4 bases from J, with 14 bases in between. CDR3 length: 14 residues. The germline V gene has CDR1 DFQATT and CDR2 SNEGSKA (reference sequence). This CDR3 is CSAMWPRGYNEQFF. For the CDR3, the DNA is TGCAGTGCTATGTGGCCGCGGGGTTACAATGAGCAGTTCTTC.

The V gene is TRBV20-1, the J gene TRBJ1-2; D gene unclear. The germline V and J ends were trimmed by 7 bases and 8 bases, with 17 bases remaining between them. There are 12 residues in the CDR3. Germline V gives CDR1 DFQATT, CDR2 SNEGSKA (reference sequence). CDR3 DNA sequence: TGCAGTGTTACCAGCTCTATGAAGGGCTACACCTTC. Translation: CSVTSSMKGYTF.

As to this clonotype: Just one base apart from a much larger clone, this may be a read error. The chain links TRBV6-2 or TRBV6-3 to TRBJ1-2; tentatively, D is TRBD1 (5 bases). The V gene's germline CDR1 is MNHEY and CDR2 SVGEGT. This CDR3 region has 11 residues. CDR3 DNA: TGTGCCAGCGCAGGGAACTATGGCTGCACCTTC. Amino acids: CASAGNYGCTF.

Many counts were recorded for this clonotype. This chain uses TRBV2 with TRBJ1-1; D is possibly TRBD1 (6 bases). The CDR3 consists of 13 residues. Trimming took 5 bases from V and 13 from J, leaving 20 bases between them. Germline lookup yields CDR1 SNHLY and CDR2 FYNNEI. The CDR3 bases are TGTGCCAGCAGTTTCACAGGGAATCCGAATAGTTTCTTT. It is translated as CASSFTGNPNSFF.

The chain combines TRBV14 with TRBJ2-5, with 16 bases lining up with TRBD2. The CDR3 loop spans 18 amino acids. Losses at the gene ends were 5 bases for V and 4 bases for J; bases not matched to a gene: 10. The germline CDR1 and CDR2 sequences are SGHDN and FVKESK. CDR3 in DNA: TGTGCCAGCAGCTCCGGGACTAGCGGGAGGGCCCTCCTAGAGACCCAGTACTTC. Translated, it gives CASSSGTSGRALLETQYF.

Many counts were recorded for this clonotype. The rearrangement links TRBV2 to TRBJ2-1, with a possible D match to TRBD2 (5 bases). The CDR3 is 11 amino acids. Trimming pared 11 bases from V and 0 bases from J, leaving 5 bases between. Germline V gene sequence: CDR1 SNHLY, CDR2 FYNNEI. CDR3 sequence (DNA): TGTGCCGGGAGCTCCTACAATGAGCAGTTCTTC. This translates into CAGSSYNEQFF.

This clonotype was seen a handful of times. This chain links TRBV18 with TRBJ2-2; possibly TRBD2 for D (5 bases). The V end was cut by 3 bases, the J end by 3 bases, with 11 bases between. The CDR3 loop spans 15 amino acids. The germline V gene encodes CDR1 KGHSH and CDR2 LQKENI. In DNA form, the CDR3 reads TGTGCCAGCTCACCGCGAAGAGCGGACACCGGGGAGCTGTTTTTT. This codes for CASSPRRADTGELFF.

The J gene is TRBJ1-3, the V gene TRBV20-1, with D perhaps TRBD1 (5 bases). The CDR3 is made up of 16 amino acids. Trimming left V 5 bases short and J 2 bases short, with 19 bases between. The germline V gene has CDR1 DFQATT and CDR2 SNEGSKA (reference sequence). CDR3 sequence (DNA): TGCAGTGCTGGAAACAGCCGGCCAGGGACTGGAAACACCATATATTTT. It yields the protein CSAGNSRPGTGNTIYF.

This clonotype was seen many times. J is TRBJ2-5 and V is TRBV6-2 or TRBV6-3; a possible D gene is TRBD1 (6 bases). V was cut by 2 bases and J by 5 bases, with 9 bases left in between. CDR3 length equals 13 residues. CDR1 and CDR2 (germline): MNHEY, SVGEGT. DNA of the CDR3: TGTGCCAGCAGTTACGGGGGCTCGGAGACCCAGTACTTC. Protein product: CASSYGGSETQYF.

For this clonotype: This clone may be a read error of a much larger clone one base away. The chain uses TRBV18 and TRBJ1-1; TRBD1 aligns across 8 bases. CDR1 KGHSH and CDR2 LQKENI come from the germline V gene. The CDR3 runs 14 residues. The DNA for the CDR3 is TGTGCCAGCTCACAGCAGGGGGCGGCCCCTGAAGCTCTCTTT. It is translated as CASSQQGAAPEALF.

This clonotype was counted at least ten times. The chain joins TRBV20-1 to TRBJ1-2, with D hard to call. The ends were cut back, 0 bases at V and 4 bases at J, with 12 bases in the middle. Germline values: CDR1 DFQATT, CDR2 SNEGSKA (reference sequence). The CDR3 spans 14 residues. The CDR3 here is CSARDLPGSYGYTF. The CDR3 DNA reads TGCAGTGCTAGAGATCTCCCGGGTTCCTATGGCTACACCTTC.

This clonotype was picked up many times. The chain has TRBV2 and TRBJ1-1; D is ambiguous. The V gene lost 6 bases and the J gene lost 11 bases, with 19 bases spanning the gap. The CDR3 length is 13 residues. CDR1 and CDR2 from the germline V gene are SNHLY and FYNNEI. The CDR3 nucleotides read TGTGCCAGCAGCAACTTGGACGGCCTGGAGGCTTTCTTT. Translated: CASSNLDGLEAFF.

This clonotype turned up a few times. The chain joins TRBV19 to TRBJ1-1, with D unresolved. Trimming shortened V by 4 bases and J by 1 base, and 7 bases separated the two germline ends. This CDR3 comprises 13 residues. Per germline, CDR1 LNHDA and CDR2 SQIVND (reference sequence). CDR3 in amino acids: CASSTNRNTEAFF. CDR3 coding DNA: TGTGCCAGTAGTACAAACAGGAACACTGAAGCTTTCTTT.